This TCR beta chain stems from a study of early T cells in non-severe SARS-CoV-2 infection (dated by TCRdb to the early 2020s). General notes on the study: Because TCR sequencing relied on bulk RNA taken from unsorted whole blood, pairing of alpha and beta chains was not possible. Findings and caveats that apply to the study as a whole: VDJdb matching was skewed toward anti-spike CD8 responses and likely underestimated virus-specific expansions by missing private and CD4 specificities.

The library was made by 5' RACE. Sequencing used a NextSeq 500. Unique molecular identifiers were attached to individual cDNA molecules in the TCR library protocol so that sequencing error and PCR bias could be corrected. Both TCR alpha and beta chains were sequenced, and tight co-correlation was observed between alpha and beta sequence abundances in each sample. As for how the authors treated the data: Decombinator V4 was used to annotate TCR sequences for V gene, J gene and CDR3. Expanded TCRs were defined as changing significantly between any two time points under a Poisson model with p below 0.0001. Abundances of TCRs were expressed as counts per million after normalisation to the total number of TCRs sequenced in each sample. MAIT TCRs were defined by TRAV1-2 paired with TRAJ12, TRAJ20 or TRAJ33, and iNKT TCRs by TRAV10 paired with TRAJ18. VDJdb, accessed on 1 November 2021, was searched for TCRs annotated for CMV, EBV and SARS-CoV-2, and TCRs annotated for more than one antigen were excluded. The public reads were run again by TCRdb, first through fastp at Q25 and then through MiXCR, and only productive beta chains were kept. CDR3 protein sequences are deduplicated, and each keeps its most common genes and DNA. TCRdb's processing, not the study's, gives the V and J calls here. The sample table shows 25,000 to 30,000 distinct CDR3 sequences, and around 6.1% are seen once. Around 34% of the sample comes from the top ten.

This clonotype was recorded many times. Its binding antigen is unknown. Within one base of it there is no much larger clone, and no base qualities were kept. This was a case-control study nested in a cohort of healthcare workers in London, UK, who had nasopharyngeal swab PCR tests and blood samples taken every week. Healthcare workers were recruited during the week of the UK lockdown, between 23 and 31 March 2020, and followed weekly for up to 16 weeks. The CDR3, from cysteine to phenylalanine, totals 16 residues. The entry retains the CDR3 DNA only, 48 bases that are in frame from base 1. V is shortened by 3 bases, J by 0 bases, and the region joining them spans 12 bases. The germline V gene gives CDR1 as SGHTA and CDR2 as FQGNSA.

The TCR was taken from an adult who was a healthcare worker with PCR-confirmed SARS-CoV-2 infection or an uninfected control (not recorded which). The source was whole blood, collected at baseline. The V gene is TRBV7-2 and the J gene is TRBJ1-5, and possibly TRBD1, on 6 matching bases. The sequenced DNA is TGTGCCAGCAGCTTGCAGGGGAGAAATAGCAATCAGCCCCAGCATTTT. Translated, it reads CASSLQGRNSNQPQHF.